This T cell receptor beta chain comes out of a study of shared clonotypes between healthy human individuals. The donors, all of them Caucasian adults, lived in Nashville, Tennessee. The ends lost 3 bases at V and 3 bases at J; junction bases unmatched: 8. Germline-derived CDR1 and CDR2 are MRHNA and SNTAGT. The CDR3 has 16 amino acids. Data came from immunoSEQ multiplex PCR; TCRdb stores just in-frame clones and leaves some out. The table has a few million clones, 80% to 95% seen once. The sequenced sample consisted of naive CD4+ T cells from PBMCs. The sample's subset: CD45RA+ positively selected. This TCR was recovered from a man between 18 and 29 years old in good health. Some clones in this sample may be carry-over from other donors' samples. This chain joins TRBV6-4 and TRBJ1-2, with 9 nucleotides matching TRBD1. CDR3 region: CASSESWDRAYYGYTF. The CDR3 nucleotides are TGTGCCAGCAGTGAATCTTGGGACAGGGCCTACTATGGCTACACCTTC.